The rows below give T cell receptor beta chains drawn from one sample of a study of blood T cell repertoires in COVID-19. The method was immunoSEQ multiplex PCR; TCRdb's version includes in-frame clones alone and lacks a portion of them. The sample shows about 48,000 clones, 70% to 90% of them seen only once. Sequencing was performed on peripheral blood. All receptors come from a woman of 80 years or more with COVID-19, enrolled during active disease. The CDR3 runs from the conserved cysteine through the conserved F or W. The D gene is left open where the match is weak. Size values are once, few and many counts, or a class for expanded clones, and some rows have none.

V gene	clone size	D gene	J gene	CDR3 DNA	CDR3 protein
TRBV6-5	.	.	TRBJ2-5	TGTGCCAGCTCGAGGCGTCGGGAGACCCAGTACTTC	CASSRRRETQYF
TRBV18	.	.	TRBJ2-1	TGTGCCAGCTCACCTCTGGCCAGCTCCTACAATGAGCAGTTCTTC	CASSPLASSYNEQFF
TRBV2	.	TRBD2	TRBJ2-7	TGTGCCAGCAGTACACACCGGGACTACATCTACGAGCAGTACTTC	CASSTHRDYIYEQYF
TRBV6-5	.	TRBD1	TRBJ1-4	TGTGCCAGCAGTTACTCGAGACAGGGGGCGCATGAAAAACTGTTTTTT	CASSYSRQGAHEKLFF
TRBV5-5	.	.	TRBJ2-2	TGTGCCAGCAGCCCCCGACAGGCGGACACCGGGGAGCTGTTTTTT	CASSPRQADTGELFF
TRBV5-6	.	.	TRBJ1-2	TGTGCCAGCAGCTTATTTGACCAGGACAGAGTATTTAACTATGGCTACACCTTC	CASSLFDQDRVFNYGYTF
TRBV18	.	.	TRBJ2-3	TGTGCCAGCTCACCAAGGACTTCCTCACCTAGCACAGATACGCAGTATTTT	CASSPRTSSPSTDTQYF
TRBV10-2	.	TRBD1	TRBJ2-3	TGCGCCAGCACCGGGACAGGCCCCATTAGCACAGATACGCAGTATTTT	CASTGTGPISTDTQYF
TRBV27	.	.	TRBJ2-5	TGTGCCAGCAGTCGAGCGAGGGAGACCCAGTACTTC	CASSRARETQYF
TRBV4-2	.	TRBD2	TRBJ2-7	TGTGCCAGCAGCCAAGATCTTTCGGGAGGGCCCTACGAGCAGTACTTC	CASSQDLSGGPYEQYF
TRBV19	.	.	TRBJ1-2	TGTGCCAGTAGTCCTCGGGACTATGGCTACACCTTC	CASSPRDYGYTF
TRBV27	.	.	TRBJ2-3	TGTGCCAGCAGTGTACTGCGAGGTACGCAGTATTTT	CASSVLRGTQYF
TRBV27	.	TRBD1	TRBJ2-7	TGTGCCAGCAGCAGGGGTCAAAGGACAGGGTCTTACGAGCAGTACTTC	CASSRGQRTGSYEQYF
TRBV6-6	.	TRBD1	TRBJ1-1	TGTGCCAGCAGTTACTCGGACAGGGAGGCTTTCTTT	CASSYSDREAFF
TRBV6-5	once	.	TRBJ1-3	TGTGCCAGTCTAGACAGACTTGGAAACACCATATATTTT	CASLDRLGNTIYF
TRBV2	.	.	TRBJ1-3	TGTGCCAGCAACAGGGACTCTGGAAACACCATATATTTT	CASNRDSGNTIYF
TRBV28	.	.	TRBJ1-4	TGTGCCAGCAGGGCCCGGGGAGCAACTAATGAAAAACTGTTTTTT	CASRARGATNEKLFF
TRBV6-1	once	.	TRBJ1-1	TGTGCCAGCAGTGACAGGGAGGGCACTGAAGCTTTCTTT	CASSDREGTEAFF
TRBV5-5	.	.	TRBJ1-1	TGTGCCAGCAGACAGTCTGAATTGAACACTGAAGCTTTCTTT	CASRQSELNTEAFF
TRBV7-2	.	.	TRBJ1-2	TGTGCCAGCAGACAGGCCGCGGGGGGGAGTAACTATGGCTACACCTTC	CASRQAAGGSNYGYTF
TRBV9	.	.	TRBJ1-2	TGTGCCAGCAGCGTAGATGAGGGGGTTAACTATGGCTACACCTTC	CASSVDEGVNYGYTF
TRBV11-2	.	.	TRBJ1-5	TGTGCCAGCAGCTTAGGCAGGGTTCGCAATCAGCCCCAGCATTTT	CASSLGRVRNQPQHF
TRBV5-1	.	TRBD1	TRBJ2-3	TGCGCCAGCAGCTTGAAGGGGGCTAGCACAGATACGCAGTATTTT	CASSLKGASTDTQYF
TRBV7-7	.	TRBD2	TRBJ2-3	TGTGCTAGCAGCCCCGGACTAGCGGGAGGTGATACGCAGTATTTT	CASSPGLAGGDTQYF
TRBV3-1/TRBV3-2	.	TRBD2	TRBJ2-7	TGTGCCAGCAGCTCACAGACGCCCGTAGCGGGGTTTGGCGAGCAGTACTTC	CASSSQTPVAGFGEQYF
TRBV5-1	.	TRBD1	TRBJ2-2	TGCGCCAGCAGCTCCGGACAGGGCGGATACACCGGGGAGCTGTTTTTT	CASSSGQGGYTGELFF
TRBV18	.	.	TRBJ2-1	TGTGCCAGCTCACCACGCACAGGGTCCTCACCCTACAATGAGCAGTTCTTC	CASSPRTGSSPYNEQFF
TRBV2	once	.	TRBJ1-5	TGTGCCAGCACCAGGGACTTGGCTGGTCAGCCCCAGCATTTT	CASTRDLAGQPQHF
TRBV28	.	TRBD1	TRBJ1-5	TGTGCCAGCAAGACAGGGGGCATCAATCAGCCCCAGCATTTT	CASKTGGINQPQHF
TRBV24-1	.	.	TRBJ1-5	TGTGCCACCAGTGACCGAACAGGGTCCAATCAGCCCCAGCATTTT	CATSDRTGSNQPQHF
TRBV5-4	.	.	TRBJ2-3	TGTGCCACTCAGAGGGGGTCCGCAGATACGCAGTATTTT	CATQRGSADTQYF
TRBV19	.	.	TRBJ1-3	TGTGCCAGTAGTATAGCCACCGGTGGAAACACCATATATTTT	CASSIATGGNTIYF
TRBV6-1	.	.	TRBJ1-6	TGTGCCAGCAGTGCGAAGGATGCGGGGGGCCGGAATTCACCCCTCCACTTT	CASSAKDAGGRNSPLHF
TRBV9	.	.	TRBJ1-3	TGTGCCAGCAGCCCCGGCCGGGGGGCTGGAAACACCATATATTTT	CASSPGRGAGNTIYF
TRBV24-1	once	.	TRBJ2-1	TGTGCCACCAGTGATTCCCGGGTTGGGGGGTTTGGTGAGCAGTTCTTC	CATSDSRVGGFGEQFF